One and the same sample provided the 15 T cell receptor beta chains below, sequenced in a study of T cells in Graves' hyperthyroidism and ophthalmopathy (dated by TCRdb to about 2019). Receptor amplification or capture employed multiplex PCR. TCRdb records Illumina HiSeq 2000 as the sequencer. The TCR beta CDR3 regions were amplified from the RNA transcripts. For the first round of RT-PCR on the TCR CDR3, the HTBI primer set was used together with the Qiagen OneStep RT-PCR kit. The raw public data were reprocessed by TCRdb itself: fastp quality trimming at Q25, MiXCR clonotype calling, in-frame beta chains only. Rows matching on CDR3 protein sequence are summarized as one entry with the most common DNA and genes. Counted in this sample were about 380,000 distinct CDR3 sequences; about 18% of them appeared once. The ten largest clones represent over 35% of the sample. Sequencing was carried out using blood. The receptors here all came from a man aged 18 to 29 with Graves' ophthalmopathy.

The chain is built from TRBV7-6 and TRBJ2-3, with 12 bases lining up with TRBD2. V lost 4 bases and J lost 2; bases outside the gene matches: 4. There are 16 residues in the CDR3. Germline lookup yields CDR1 SGHVS and CDR2 FNYEAQ. The CDR3 nucleotides read TGTGCCAGCAGCTCCCGGACTAGCGGGGCCACAGATACGCAGTATTTT. Translated, it gives CASSSRTSGATDTQYF.

This clonotype was observed many times. V gene TRBV20-1 combines with J gene TRBJ2-3; a possible D gene is TRBD2 (6 bases). The CDR3 has 12 residues. The V gene's germline CDR1 is DFQATT and CDR2 SNEGSKA (reference sequence). V dropped 5 bases and J dropped 3 bases, with 9 bases sitting between them. The CDR3 sequence: CSAPGGTDTQYF. CDR3 sequence (DNA): TGCAGTGCTCCTGGGGGGACAGATACGCAGTATTTT.

This rearrangement joins TRBV7-2 to TRBJ1-2, with a possible D match to TRBD1 (5 bases). CDR3 length equals 14 residues. Germline CDR1 SGHTA, CDR2 FQGNSA. V lost 5 bases to trimming and J lost 6 bases, with 16 bases between them. The CDR3 nucleotides are TGTGCCAGCAGCCCCCAGGGTGGGAATCATGGCTACACCTTC. It translates to CASSPQGGNHGYTF.

The sample holds many counts of this clonotype. This chain joins TRBV27 and TRBJ1-5; no clear D. CDR1 and CDR2 (germline): MNHEY, SMNVEV (reference sequence). V was trimmed by 1 base and J by 4 bases, leaving 5 bases between them. The CDR3 covers 13 residues. CDR3 protein: CASSLFSNQPQHF. The CDR3 DNA is TGTGCCAGCAGTTTATTCTCGAATCAGCCCCAGCATTTT.

This clonotype occurred many times. The chain carries TRBV7-9 and TRBJ2-5, with 7 nucleotides matching TRBD2. CDR1 is SEHNR and CDR2 is FQNEAQ in the germline V gene (reference sequence). The CDR3 spans 15 residues. V lost 5 bases and J lost 2; bases outside the gene matches: 8. The CDR3 DNA follows: TGTGCCAGCAGCGGATCACCGGGACTACAAGAGACCCAGTACTTC. Its protein is CASSGSPGLQETQYF. Using reference TRBV7-9 and TRBJ2-5 for the parts outside the CDR3, the full variable domain is DTGVSQNPRHKITKRGQNVTFRCDPISEHNRLYWYRQTLGQGPEFLTYFQNEAQLEKSRLLSDRFSAERPKGSFSTLEIQRTEQGDSAMYLCASSGSPGLQETQYFGPGTRLLVL.

The chain is built from TRBV25-1 and TRBJ1-2; D is possibly TRBD1 (6 bases). The germline CDR1 and CDR2 sequences are MGHDK and SYGVNS. Trimming cost V 5 bases and J 4 bases, with 23 bases left between them. This CDR3 contains 17 residues. In nucleotides, the CDR3 is TGTGCCAGCAGTCCCCCCGGGACACCCGAGGGGTCCTATGGCTACACCTTC. This encodes CASSPPGTPEGSYGYTF.

The chain combines TRBV5-1 with TRBJ2-1; tentatively, D is TRBD2 (6 bases). The V and J ends lost 3 bases and 4 bases respectively, with 8 bases between them. This CDR3 comprises 13 residues. Germline V CDR1 and CDR2: SGHRS, YFSETQ. The CDR3 sequence: CASSWRAYNEQFF. The DNA for the CDR3 is TGCGCCAGCAGCTGGAGGGCTTACAATGAGCAGTTCTTC. The whole variable domain, remainder taken from reference TRBV5-1 and TRBJ2-1, is KAGVTQTPRYLIKTRGQQVTLSCSPISGHRSVSWYQQTPGQGLQFLFEYFSETQRNKGNFPGRFSGRQFSNSRSEMNVSTLELGDSALYLCASSWRAYNEQFFGPGTRLTVL.

Many counts were recorded for this clonotype. The chain joins TRBV20-1 to TRBJ2-1; 12 bases map to TRBD2. Losses at the gene ends were 3 bases for V and 5 bases for J; bases not matched to a gene: 2. Germline lookup yields CDR1 DFQATT and CDR2 SNEGSKA (reference sequence). The CDR3 loop spans 14 amino acids. The CDR3 nucleotides read TGCAGTGCTAGCCGGACTAGCGGGGACAATGAGCAGTTCTTC. It codes for CSASRTSGDNEQFF.

This clonotype was detected ten times or more. CDR3 region: CASSLTGQGENTEAFF. The CDR3 coding sequence is TGCGCCAGCAGCTTGACCGGACAGGGAGAGAACACTGAAGCTTTCTTT. The chain combines TRBV5-1 with TRBJ1-1; 8 bases line up with TRBD1. Germline V gene lookup returns CDR1 SGHRS and CDR2 YFSETQ. V shed 1 base, J shed 1 base, and the junction held 6 bases outside the gene matches. The CDR3 has 16 residues. Looking up the rest from reference TRBV5-1 and TRBJ1-1 gives the full variable domain: KAGVTQTPRYLIKTRGQQVTLSCSPISGHRSVSWYQQTPGQGLQFLFEYFSETQRNKGNFPGRFSGRQFSNSRSEMNVSTLELGDSALYLCASSLTGQGENTEAFFGQGTRLTVV.

The chain recombines TRBV5-1 with TRBJ1-1; tentative D call: TRBD1 (5 bases). The CDR3 sequence is 15 residues long. V was clipped by 1 base and J by 5 bases, with 15 bases between them. The germline V gene has CDR1 SGHRS and CDR2 YFSETQ. CDR3: CASSLWGDFRTEAFF. CDR3 bases: TGCGCCAGCAGCTTGTGGGGGGACTTTAGGACTGAAGCTTTCTTT.

This clonotype was seen a few times. The gene calls are TRBV9 and TRBJ2-6, with D unresolved. CDR3 size: 16 residues. V shed 0 bases and J shed 4 bases, with 11 bases lying between them. Germline-derived CDR1 and CDR2 are SGDLS and YYNGEE. The CDR3 loop is CASSVDPRVGANVLTF. In DNA, the CDR3 is TGTGCCAGCAGCGTAGATCCCAGAGTCGGGGCCAACGTCCTGACTTTC.

This rearrangement joins TRBV11-2 to TRBJ1-1; 10 nucleotides line up with TRBD1. The CDR3 runs to 16 residues. The germline gives CDR1 SGHAT, CDR2 FQNNGV. After removal of 5 bases from V and 1 base from J, the junction contained 7 bases not matched to a gene. CDR3 region: CASSPRDRGGNTEAFF. DNA of the CDR3: TGTGCCAGCAGCCCCCGGGACAGGGGCGGGAACACTGAAGCTTTCTTT.

This clonotype was observed a handful of times. The V call is TRBV12-3 or TRBV12-4, the J call TRBJ1-2; possible D gene TRBD1, 6 bases. CDR3 length: 12 residues. Trimming removed 5 bases at V and 8 bases at J, with 12 bases between. The CDR3 region has the DNA TGTGCCAGCAGTCGACAGGCGTCAGGCTACACCTTC. Translating it yields CASSRQASGYTF.

This chain links TRBV20-1 with TRBJ1-1; 10 bases match TRBD1. The CDR3 runs to 15 residues. Losses at the gene ends were 6 bases for V and 4 bases for J; bases not matched to a gene: 11. Germline CDR1 DFQATT, CDR2 SNEGSKA (reference sequence). Written as DNA, the CDR3 is TGCAGTGCACTACGGACAGGGGGAGGCGGCACTGAAGCTTTCTTT. Its protein is CSALRTGGGGTEAFF.

This clonotype was detected a few times. This chain joins TRBV24-1 and TRBJ1-1; the D gene is possibly TRBD1 (5 bases). V gave up 5 bases and J gave up 0 bases, with 18 bases separating them. Germline assignment: CDR1 KGHDR and CDR2 SFDVKD. The CDR3 length is 17 residues. The CDR3 loop reads CATSGGRTQTLNTEAFF. The CDR3 DNA follows: TGTGCCACCAGTGGGGGTAGGACACAAACGCTGAACACTGAAGCTTTCTTT.